The present TCR beta chain was sequenced within a study of PD-1 blockade in classical Hodgkin lymphoma. Sequencing used immunoSEQ multiplex PCR; TCRdb keeps in-frame clones, though not all of them. The sample has some 100,000 clones; roughly 90% are singletons. The CDR3 covers 15 residues. V lost 2 bases and J lost 2; bases outside the gene matches: 4. Germline V gene data show CDR1 as SGHRS and CDR2 as YFSETQ. Regarding this clone: Antigen specificity is unknown.

Study results and limitations: While CD8+ TCR diversity did not rise significantly by C4D1, CD4+ TCR diversity did.

Every patient was affected by relapse after autologous stem cell transplantation, while exposure to brentuximab vedotin was not uniform. The receptor was derived from a human donor with classical Hodgkin lymphoma. The gene calls are TRBV5-1 and TRBJ2-3; 8 bases fit TRBD2. Source: peripheral blood mononuclear cells (PBMCs), taken at baseline. DNA for the CDR3: TGCGCCAGCAGCTTCTTTAGCGGGAACACAGATACGCAGTATTTT. Its protein product is CASSFFSGNTDTQYF.